This T cell receptor beta chain was identified during a study of T-cell memory formation after mild COVID-19. Study overall: The study found TCR clusters largely donor specific.

TCRdb analysed the 5' RACE reads with MiXCR anew, one entry per CDR3 protein. The repertoire consists of 30,000 to 35,000 distinct CDR3 sequences, with under 8% occurring once and the leading ten covering 25% to 30%. Findings and limits, study-wide: The second-wave clones peaking on day 37 were not confirmed as SARS-CoV-2-specific. Some clones that responded were present in memory (sampled pre-infection), which suggests cross-reactive memory joined.

Regarding this clonotype: The antigen is not known.

Sequenced material: PBMCs or a T cell subset sorted from them (not recorded which). This TCR came from a man younger than 35 who had mild COVID-19 (a few samples of this study predate the infection). Cell type and time point are not known.

CDR3 DNA sequence: TGTGCCAGCTCACCACCTCTACAGGGGGATGACACAGATACGCAGTATTTT. Translated, it gives CASSPPLQGDDTDTQYF. The chain links TRBV18 to TRBJ2-3, with 8 nucleotides matching TRBD1. Germline assignment: CDR1 KGHSH and CDR2 LQKENI. After removal of 0 bases from V and 2 bases from J, the junction contained 7 bases not matched to a gene. This CDR3 has 17 amino acids.